The clone carrying this T cell receptor (beta chain) has a single count. Its antigen remains unidentified. People whose metastatic non-small-cell lung cancer was chemo-refractory got focal radiation along with CTLA-4 blockade by ipilimumab. This sample is part of a study of radiotherapy plus CTLA-4 blockade in lung cancer. The study's findings and limits: Reports identified early blood T cell clone dynamics, with interferon-beta, as the best response predictor. After radiotherapy and ipilimumab, tumor-derived clones expanded in peripheral blood.

This CDR3 is 14 amino acids long. The J segment lost 12 bases and the V segment lost 6 bases, leaving 10 bases of the junction unmatched. Germline V gives CDR1 ENHRY, CDR2 SYGVKD. Repertoires were generated with immunoSEQ multiplex PCR, while TCRdb's copy carries only in-frame clones and drops some. The sample shows 75,000 to 100,000 clones, roughly 74% of them seen only once. The chain has TRBV10-3 and TRBJ2-7; TRBD2 matches at 14 bases. Specimen: peripheral blood, collected from a patient treated with radiotherapy plus ipilimumab. The clonotype was recovered from a human donor with non-small cell lung cancer who had a partial response to radiotherapy plus ipilimumab. Some clones in this sample may be carry-over from other donors' samples. The CDR3 DNA reads as TGTGCCATCAGCGCCGGGACTAGCGGGAGAGGTTGGTACTTC. It is translated as CAISAGTSGRGWYF.